The 21 T cell receptor beta chains below were found in one sample sequenced in a study of OX40 agonist ivuxolimab in advanced cancers. TCRdb's copy holds only in-frame clones and misses some; the assay was immunoSEQ multiplex PCR. The repertoire holds over 75,000 clones, with approximately 91% as singletons. Here the sequenced sample was CD4+ or CD8+ T cells sorted from blood, taken in a trial of the OX40 agonist ivuxolimab. These receptors originate from an adult with an advanced solid tumor such as melanoma, head and neck, liver or kidney cancer.

CDR3 nucleotide sequence: TGTGCCAGCAGCTCCTCCTTGGTGGGTTACTTC. Translation: CASSSSLVGYF. This chain connects TRBV11-2 to TRBJ2-7; D not resolved. The CDR3 runs to 11 residues. Trimming removed 4 bases at V and 13 bases at J, with 14 bases between. The germline CDR1 and CDR2 sequences are SGHAT and FQNNGV.

The chain is built from TRBV21-1 and TRBJ2-3; the D call TRBD2 from the table was never checked on the DNA. TRBV21-1 is listed as a pseudogene. The CDR3 consists of 19 residues. In DNA form, the CDR3 reads TGTGCCAGCAGCAAAATCACTAGCGGGAGGGCCGAGTCCGCAGATACGCAGTATTTT. As protein: CASSKITSGRAESADTQYF.

This clone appeared once. The chain uses TRBV30 and TRBJ1-4; TRBD1 matches at 7 bases. CDR1 is GTSNPN and CDR2 is SVGIG in the germline V gene (reference sequence). The CDR3 has 11 amino acids. V shed 7 bases, J shed 10 bases, and the junction held 6 bases outside the gene matches. CDR3 loop: CASSGGGKLFF. CDR3 nucleotide sequence: TGTGCCTCTTCAGGGGGGGGAAAACTGTTTTTT.

V and J are TRBV18 and TRBJ2-5, with D perhaps assigned TRBD1 or TRBD2 (5 bases each). The CDR3 runs to 15 residues. Germline V gene sequence: CDR1 KGHSH, CDR2 LQKENI. Trimming shortened V by 1 base and J by 2 bases, and 11 bases separated the two germline ends. The chain's CDR3 is CASSPLLGPQETQYF. The CDR3, as DNA: TGTGCCAGCTCACCACTACTGGGACCTCAAGAGACCCAGTACTTC. The full variable domain, with the rest looked up from reference TRBV18 and TRBJ2-5, is NAGVMQNPRHLVRRRGQEARLRCSPMKGHSHVYWYRQLPEEGLKFMVYLQKENIIDESGMPKERFSAEFPKEGPSILRIQQVVRGDSAAYFCASSPLLGPQETQYFGPGTRLLVL.

The genes are TRBV5-5 and TRBJ2-5, with TRBD1 matching 8 bases. The CDR3 contains 16 residues. Trimming at V came to 4 bases and at J to 5 bases, leaving 13 bases not matched to a gene. In germline, CDR1 is SGHKS, CDR2 YYEKEE (reference sequence). CDR3: CASSPERYRGTETQYF. The CDR3 coding sequence is TGTGCCAGCAGCCCAGAGCGCTACAGGGGGACGGAGACCCAGTACTTC.

This chain links TRBV18 with TRBJ1-5; weak D call: TRBD1 (6 bases). The germline gives CDR1 KGHSH, CDR2 LQKENI. CDR3 size: 14 residues. Trimming pared 2 bases from V and 5 bases from J, leaving 10 bases between. The CDR3 here is CASSPSTGHQPQHF. The CDR3 region has the DNA TGTGCCAGCTCACCATCAACAGGGCATCAGCCCCAGCATTTT.

The chain recombines TRBV19 with TRBJ2-7; no reliable D call. Trimming stripped 3 bases from V and 3 bases from J, with 15 bases between. This CDR3 spans 15 amino acids. Germline V lookup: CDR1 LNHDA, CDR2 SQIVND (reference sequence). The CDR3 sequence: CASSIYFQESYEQYF. CDR3 coding DNA: TGTGCCAGTAGTATTTATTTCCAGGAGAGCTACGAGCAGTACTTC.

The V call is TRBV6-6, the J call TRBJ1-4; D is undetermined. Trimming left V 2 bases short and J 5 bases short, with 6 bases between. Germline assignment: CDR1 MNHNY and CDR2 SVGAGI (reference sequence). This CDR3 spans 13 amino acids. The CDR3 DNA reads TGTGCCAGCAGTTACGGGCCAAATGAAAAACTGTTTTTT. Translating gives CASSYGPNEKLFF.

The chain has TRBV4-3 and TRBJ2-1; 7 nucleotides match TRBD1. Germline V lookup: CDR1 LGHNA, CDR2 YSLEER. The CDR3 is 15 residues long. J was trimmed by 2 bases and V by 2 bases; bases with no gene match: 3. CDR3 region: CASSQTGDAYNEQFF. The CDR3 DNA sequence: TGCGCCAGCAGCCAAACAGGGGACGCCTACAATGAGCAGTTCTTC.

The gene calls are TRBV18 and TRBJ2-7; no definite D call. This CDR3 is built from 14 residues. V lost 1 base to trimming and J lost 1 base, with 8 bases between them. Germline V CDR1 and CDR2: KGHSH, LQKENI. The CDR3 DNA reads as TGTGCCAGCTCACCACAGTCTCAGTCCTACGAGCAGTACTTC. Translated, it gives CASSPQSQSYEQYF.

The chain recombines TRBV6-6 with TRBJ1-3, with no clear D. CDR1 is MNHNY and CDR2 is SVGAGI in the germline V gene (reference sequence). The CDR3 is 13 residues long. Trimming removed 7 bases at V and 2 bases at J, with 9 bases between. The CDR3 sequence: CASTSGPGNTIYF. The CDR3 DNA sequence: TGTGCCAGCACTAGCGGTCCTGGAAACACCATATATTTT.

The chain has TRBV28 and TRBJ2-1, with D tentatively TRBD1 (6 bases). V lost 7 bases and J lost 4, with 8 bases in between. The CDR3 consists of 12 residues. Per the germline V gene, CDR1 is MDHEN and CDR2 is SYDVKM. Written as DNA, the CDR3 is TGTGCCAGCATAGGGGGTTACAATGAGCAGTTCTTC. Residues: CASIGGYNEQFF.

The sample holds one count of this clone. The rearrangement joins TRBV7-9 to TRBJ1-2; D not certain. The V and J ends lost 8 bases and 3 bases respectively, with 19 bases between them. CDR1 and CDR2 (germline): SEHNR, FQNEAQ (reference sequence). The CDR3 covers 15 residues. DNA for the CDR3: TGTGCCAGCGCCCAGGTGGGGATATTTTACTATGGCTACACCTTC. Its protein product is CASAQVGIFYYGYTF.

This chain links TRBV7-2 with TRBJ2-1; TRBD2 agrees at 7 bases. CDR1 and CDR2 (germline): SGHTA, FQGNSA. J was trimmed by 6 bases and V by 2 bases; bases with no gene match: 1. This CDR3 is 13 amino acids long. The CDR3 DNA sequence: TGTGCCAGCAGCTTACTAGCGGCCAATGAGCAGTTCTTC. It specifies CASSLLAANEQFF. Full variable domain (missing parts from reference TRBV7-2 and TRBJ2-1): GAGVSQSPSNKVTEKGKDVELRCDPISGHTALYWYRQSLGQGLEFLIYFQGNSAPDKSGLPSDRFSAERTGGSVSTLTIQRTQQEDSAVYLCASSLLAANEQFFGPGTRLTVL.

Here the CDR3 DNA reads TGTGCCACCAGCAGAGACGGGACCATTAGTAATGAAAAACTGTTTTTT. Its protein product is CATSRDGTISNEKLFF. The V gene is TRBV15, the J gene TRBJ1-4; TRBD1 might be the D (5 bases). The CDR3 has 16 amino acids. Germline values: CDR1 LNHNV, CDR2 YYDKDF (reference sequence). V shed 0 bases and J shed 4 bases, with 12 bases lying between them.

In its sample, this clone was seen once. The chain uses TRBV4-2 and TRBJ2-4, with 9 bases that match TRBD1. Germline CDR1 and CDR2: LGHNA and YNFKEQ. The J segment lost 2 bases and the V segment lost 0 bases, leaving 8 bases of the junction unmatched. The CDR3 spans 18 residues. CDR3 sequence: CASSQDTPGQGTKNIQYF. For the CDR3, the DNA is TGTGCCAGCAGCCAAGATACCCCGGGACAGGGTACCAAAAACATTCAGTACTTC.

The gene calls are TRBV9 and TRBJ2-7, with TRBD2 as a possible D gene (5 bases). Germline assignment: CDR1 SGDLS and CDR2 YYNGEE. The V end lost 5 bases, the J end lost 0 bases, and 9 bases lay between the germline ends. CDR3 size: 13 residues. The CDR3: CASRTRYSYEQYF. In DNA, the CDR3 is TGTGCCAGCAGAACTAGGTACTCCTACGAGCAGTACTTC.

This chain connects TRBV7-9 to TRBJ1-3, with TRBD1 matching 7 bases. J was trimmed by 0 bases and V by 5 bases; bases with no gene match: 10. The germline CDR1 and CDR2 sequences are SEHNR and FQNEAQ (reference sequence). The CDR3 runs 17 residues. The CDR3 sequence is CASSLGQAGLSGNTIYF. CDR3 bases: TGTGCCAGCAGCCTTGGACAGGCGGGACTCTCTGGAAACACCATATATTTT.

V is TRBV28 and J is TRBJ2-5; 8 bases fit TRBD1. Germline CDR1 MDHEN, CDR2 SYDVKM. The trim removed 6 bases at V and 1 base at J, leaving 13 bases unmatched. The CDR3 spans 17 residues. For the CDR3, the DNA is TGTGCCAGCAGGTTACGGAGAGGGACAGGCGTCCAAGAGACCCAGTACTTC. Its translation: CASRLRRGTGVQETQYF.

V usage is TRBV4-3 and J usage is TRBJ2-1, with a weak D call TRBD2 (6 bases). Germline V gene sequence: CDR1 LGHNA, CDR2 YSLEER. V lost 0 bases, J lost 1 base, and 16 bases lay in between. The CDR3 extends over 18 amino acids. The CDR3 DNA is TGCGCCAGCAGCCAAGATATACCGTTCGGGGGTTCCTACAATGAGCAGTTCTTC. Translating gives CASSQDIPFGGSYNEQFF.

This clone was detected a few times. The rearrangement uses TRBV5-1 and TRBJ2-5; D uncertain. The germline V and J ends were trimmed by 1 base and 4 bases, with 2 bases remaining between them. Germline V gene data show CDR1 as SGHRS and CDR2 as YFSETQ. CDR3 length: 11 residues. The CDR3 loop reads CASSLLETQYF. CDR3 sequence (DNA): TGCGCCAGCAGCTTGTTAGAGACCCAGTACTTC.